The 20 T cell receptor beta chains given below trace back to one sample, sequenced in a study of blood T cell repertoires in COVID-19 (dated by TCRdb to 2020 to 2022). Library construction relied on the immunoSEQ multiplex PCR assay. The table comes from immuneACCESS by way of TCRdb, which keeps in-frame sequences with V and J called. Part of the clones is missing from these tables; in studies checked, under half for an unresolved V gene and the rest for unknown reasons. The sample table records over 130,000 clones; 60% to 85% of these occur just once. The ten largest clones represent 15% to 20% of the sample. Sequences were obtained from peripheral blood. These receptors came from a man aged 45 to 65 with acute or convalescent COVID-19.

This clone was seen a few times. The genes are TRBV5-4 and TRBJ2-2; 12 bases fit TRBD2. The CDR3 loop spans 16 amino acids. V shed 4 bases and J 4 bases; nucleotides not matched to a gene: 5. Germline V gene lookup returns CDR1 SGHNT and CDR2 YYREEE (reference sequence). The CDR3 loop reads CASSPGLAGSTGELFF. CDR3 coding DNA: TGTGCCAGCAGCCCCGGACTAGCGGGGTCCACCGGGGAGCTGTTTTTT.

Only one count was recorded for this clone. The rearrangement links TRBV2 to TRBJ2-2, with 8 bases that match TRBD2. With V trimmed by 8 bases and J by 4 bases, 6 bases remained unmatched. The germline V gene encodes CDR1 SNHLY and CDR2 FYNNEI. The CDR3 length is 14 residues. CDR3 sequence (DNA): TGTGCCAGCGGCGGGAGGACGATCACCGGGGAGCTGTTTTTT. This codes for CASGGRTITGELFF.

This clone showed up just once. The CDR3 nucleotides read TGTGCCAGCAGCCAACGTACAGGGAAGGATGAGCAGTTCTTC. Residues: CASSQRTGKDEQFF. The J gene is TRBJ2-1, the V gene TRBV3-1 (or the pseudogene TRBV3-2); D is possibly TRBD1 (6 bases). Trimming removed 2 bases from V and 8 bases from J, with 13 bases in between. Per the germline V gene, CDR1 is LGHDT and CDR2 is YNNKEL (reference sequence). The CDR3 runs to 14 residues.

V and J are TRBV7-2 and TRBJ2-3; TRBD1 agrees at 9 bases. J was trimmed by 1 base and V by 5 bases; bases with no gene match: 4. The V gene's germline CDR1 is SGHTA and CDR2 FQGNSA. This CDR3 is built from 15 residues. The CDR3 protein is CASSPRTGGTDTQYF. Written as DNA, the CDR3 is TGTGCCAGCAGCCCCAGGACAGGGGGCACAGATACGCAGTATTTT.

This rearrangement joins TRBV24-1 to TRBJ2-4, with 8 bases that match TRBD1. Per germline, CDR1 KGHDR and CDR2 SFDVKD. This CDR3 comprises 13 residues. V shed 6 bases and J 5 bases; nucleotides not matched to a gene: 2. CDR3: CATSPDRENIQYF. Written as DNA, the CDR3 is TGTGCCACCAGTCCGGACAGGGAAAACATTCAGTACTTC.

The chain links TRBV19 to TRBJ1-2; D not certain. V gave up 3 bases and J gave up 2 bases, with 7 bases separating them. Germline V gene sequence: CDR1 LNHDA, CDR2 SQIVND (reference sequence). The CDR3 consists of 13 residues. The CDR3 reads CASSIDGNYGYTF. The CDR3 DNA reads TGTGCCAGTAGTATCGACGGGAACTATGGCTACACCTTC.

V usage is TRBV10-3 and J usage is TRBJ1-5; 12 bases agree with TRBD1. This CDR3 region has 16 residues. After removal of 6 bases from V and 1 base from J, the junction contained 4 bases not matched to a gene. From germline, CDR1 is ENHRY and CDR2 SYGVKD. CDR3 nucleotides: TGTGCCATCAGAGGGACAGGGGGCGGGAGCAATCAGCCCCAGCATTTT. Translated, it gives CAIRGTGGGSNQPQHF.

For the CDR3, the DNA is TGCGCCAGCAGCTTGTTACAGGGATTGTACCACGAGCAGTACTTC. This translates into CASSLLQGLYHEQYF. V gene TRBV5-1 combines with J gene TRBJ2-7, with a tentative D call TRBD1 (6 bases). V was pared by 1 base and J by 5 bases, with 16 bases between. Germline CDR1 is SGHRS and CDR2 is YFSETQ. This CDR3 is 15 amino acids long.

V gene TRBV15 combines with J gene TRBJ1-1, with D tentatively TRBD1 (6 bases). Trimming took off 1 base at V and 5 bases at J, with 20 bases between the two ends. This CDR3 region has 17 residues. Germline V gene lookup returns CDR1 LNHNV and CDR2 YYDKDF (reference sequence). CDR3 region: CATSRGITGKVGTEAFF. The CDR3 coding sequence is TGTGCCACCAGCAGAGGGATTACAGGGAAGGTTGGAACTGAAGCTTTCTTT.

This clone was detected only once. CDR3 in DNA: TGTGCCAGCAGCTTGGTGGTAACCGGGGGGTACAATGAGCAGTTCTTC. Translated: CASSLVVTGGYNEQFF. The chain has TRBV5-4 and TRBJ2-1, with TRBD2 matching 7 bases. The V gene's germline CDR1 is SGHNT and CDR2 YYREEE (reference sequence). The junction had 7 bases not matched to a gene; V was cut back by 0 bases and J by 4 bases. The CDR3 is made up of 16 amino acids.

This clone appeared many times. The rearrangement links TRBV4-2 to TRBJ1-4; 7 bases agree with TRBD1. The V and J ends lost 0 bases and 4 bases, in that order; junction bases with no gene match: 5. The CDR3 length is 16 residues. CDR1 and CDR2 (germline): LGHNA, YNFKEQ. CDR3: CASSQEQGRSNEKLFF. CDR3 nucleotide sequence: TGTGCCAGCAGCCAAGAACAGGGGAGAAGTAATGAAAAACTGTTTTTT.

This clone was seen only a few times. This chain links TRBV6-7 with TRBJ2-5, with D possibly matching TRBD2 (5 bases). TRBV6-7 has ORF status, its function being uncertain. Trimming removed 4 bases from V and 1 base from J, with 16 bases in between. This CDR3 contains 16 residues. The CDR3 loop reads CASSSTSGTVQETQYF. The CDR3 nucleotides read TGTGCCAGCAGTTCCACGTCGGGAACGGTCCAAGAGACCCAGTACTTC.

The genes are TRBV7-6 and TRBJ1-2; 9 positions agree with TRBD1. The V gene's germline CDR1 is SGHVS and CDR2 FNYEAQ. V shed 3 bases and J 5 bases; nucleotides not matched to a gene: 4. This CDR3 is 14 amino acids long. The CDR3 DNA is TGTGCCAGCAGCTTTGAGGACAGGGGTTATGGCTACACCTTC. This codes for CASSFEDRGYGYTF.

CDR3 DNA: TGTGCCAGCAGTTTAGGGGACACCTATGGCTACACCTTC. This sequence encodes CASSLGDTYGYTF. J is TRBJ1-2 and V is TRBV12-3 or TRBV12-4; D might be TRBD1 (6 bases). The CDR3 runs 13 residues. V was pared by 1 base and J by 4 bases, with 7 bases between.

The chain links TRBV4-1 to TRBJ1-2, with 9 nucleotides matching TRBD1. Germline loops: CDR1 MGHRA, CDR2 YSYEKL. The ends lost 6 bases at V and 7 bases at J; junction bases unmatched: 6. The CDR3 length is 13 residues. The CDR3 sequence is CASSRDRAGGYTF. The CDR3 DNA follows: TGCGCCAGCAGTCGGGACAGGGCTGGTGGCTACACCTTC.

This chain's CDR3 is CASSFGGVSTDTQYF. The DNA of the CDR3 is TGCGCCAGCAGCTTCGGGGGAGTGAGCACAGATACGCAGTATTTT. The gene calls are TRBV5-1 and TRBJ2-3, with D perhaps TRBD2 (6 bases). Germline V lookup: CDR1 SGHRS, CDR2 YFSETQ. The CDR3 loop spans 15 amino acids. V lost 2 bases and J lost 0, with 10 bases in between.

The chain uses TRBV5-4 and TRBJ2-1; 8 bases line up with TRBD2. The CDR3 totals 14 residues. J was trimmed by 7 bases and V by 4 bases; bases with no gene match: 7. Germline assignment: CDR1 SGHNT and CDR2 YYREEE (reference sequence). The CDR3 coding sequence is TGTGCCAGCAGCCCGGGACTAGTGAGGAATGAGCAGTTCTTC. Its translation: CASSPGLVRNEQFF.

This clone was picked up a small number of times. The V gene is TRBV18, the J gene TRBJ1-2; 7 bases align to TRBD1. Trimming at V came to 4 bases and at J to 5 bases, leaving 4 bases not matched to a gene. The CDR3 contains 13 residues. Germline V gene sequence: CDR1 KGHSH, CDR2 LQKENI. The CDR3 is CASSQDRLYGYTF. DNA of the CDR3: TGTGCCAGCTCACAGGACAGGCTGTATGGCTACACCTTC.

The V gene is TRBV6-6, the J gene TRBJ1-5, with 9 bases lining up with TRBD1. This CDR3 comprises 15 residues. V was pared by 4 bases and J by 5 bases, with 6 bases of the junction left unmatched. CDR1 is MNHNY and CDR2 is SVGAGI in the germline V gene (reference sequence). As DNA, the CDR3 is TGTGCCAGCAGTTTGGACAGGGGCTACTATCAGCCCCAGCATTTT. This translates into CASSLDRGYYQPQHF.

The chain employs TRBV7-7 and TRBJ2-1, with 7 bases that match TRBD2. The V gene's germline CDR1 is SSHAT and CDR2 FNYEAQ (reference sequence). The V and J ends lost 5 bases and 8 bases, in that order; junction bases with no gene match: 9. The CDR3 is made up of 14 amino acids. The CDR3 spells CASSPQGGWDEQFF. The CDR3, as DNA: TGTGCCAGCAGCCCCCAGGGAGGGTGGGATGAGCAGTTCTTC.